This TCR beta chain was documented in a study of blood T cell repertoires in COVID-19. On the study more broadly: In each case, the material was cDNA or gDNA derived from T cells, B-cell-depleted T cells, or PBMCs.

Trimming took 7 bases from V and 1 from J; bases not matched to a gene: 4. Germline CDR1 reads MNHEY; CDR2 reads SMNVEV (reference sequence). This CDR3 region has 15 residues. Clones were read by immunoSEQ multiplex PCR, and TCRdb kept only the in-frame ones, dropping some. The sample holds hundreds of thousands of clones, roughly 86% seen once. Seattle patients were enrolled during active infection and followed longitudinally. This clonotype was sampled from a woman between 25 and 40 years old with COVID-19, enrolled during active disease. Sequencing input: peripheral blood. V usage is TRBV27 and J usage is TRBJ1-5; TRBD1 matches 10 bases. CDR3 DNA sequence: TGTGCCAGCACCCCGACAGGGGGCAGCAATCAGCCCCAGCATTTT. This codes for CASTPTGGSNQPQHF.